What follows are 23 T cell receptor beta chains derived from one specimen sequenced in a study of OX40 agonist ivuxolimab in advanced cancers. The method was immunoSEQ multiplex PCR; TCRdb's version includes in-frame clones alone and lacks a portion of them. The repertoire includes 95,000 to 100,000 clones, approximately 83% of them detected once, and roughly 1.5% sits in the top ten. Sequenced material: CD4+ or CD8+ T cells sorted from blood, taken in a trial of the OX40 agonist ivuxolimab. These receptors were collected from an adult with an advanced solid tumor such as melanoma, head and neck, liver or kidney cancer.

This clone was picked up one time. The chain recombines TRBV6-5 with TRBJ2-7, with D tentatively TRBD1 (5 bases). The CDR3 extends over 13 amino acids. V dropped 6 bases and J dropped 6 bases, with 15 bases sitting between them. CDR1 is MNHEY, CDR2 SVGAGI, per germline. CDR3 coding DNA: TGTGCCAGCAGCGAGACAGACCGGGTCGAGCAGTACTTC. It codes for CASSETDRVEQYF.

The chain couples TRBV9 to TRBJ1-3; 7 bases are a match to TRBD1. This CDR3 is built from 13 residues. V shed 3 bases, J shed 4 bases, and the junction held 1 base outside the gene matches. Germline CDR1 SGDLS, CDR2 YYNGEE. The CDR3 DNA reads as TGTGCCAGCAGCGGGGACAGCGGAAACACCATATATTTT. This encodes CASSGDSGNTIYF.

This chain links TRBV7-3 with TRBJ2-5; 14 nucleotides match TRBD2. V was clipped by 2 bases and J by 4 bases; unmatched bases: 0. The CDR3 is 15 residues long. Germline V gives CDR1 SGHTA, CDR2 FQGTGA. CDR3 amino acids: CASSLGTSGRETQYF. The CDR3 DNA reads TGTGCCAGCAGCTTAGGGACTAGCGGGAGAGAGACCCAGTACTTC.

The V call is TRBV14, the J call TRBJ2-7; TRBD2 aligns across 10 bases. This CDR3 region has 17 residues. J lost 1 base, V lost 4 bases, and 10 bases had no gene match. CDR1 is SGHDN, CDR2 FVKESK, per germline. The CDR3 DNA is TGTGCCAGCAGCCCTGCGAGGCTAGCGGGGGCGTCCTACGAGCAGTACTTC. It codes for CASSPARLAGASYEQYF. Full variable domain (remainder filled in from reference TRBV14 and TRBJ2-7): EAGVTQFPSHSVIEKGQTVTLRCDPISGHDNLYWYRRVMGKEIKFLLHFVKESKQDESGMPNNRFLAERTGGTYSTLKVQPAELEDSGVYFCASSPARLAGASYEQYFGPGTRLTVT.

The CDR3 DNA reads TGTGCCAGCAGCTTAGCTAACCCTAGCGGGAGGACTTTTACAGATACGCAGTATTTT. This codes for CASSLANPSGRTFTDTQYF. The gene calls are TRBV7-2 and TRBJ2-3; the match to TRBD2 covers 11 bases. The ends lost 0 bases at V and 3 bases at J; junction bases unmatched: 11. The CDR3 has 19 residues. Germline V gene sequence: CDR1 SGHTA, CDR2 FQGNSA.

The rearrangement uses TRBV7-9 and TRBJ2-1, with TRBD1 as a possible D gene (5 bases). The CDR3 contains 14 residues. Germline V gene sequence: CDR1 SEHNR, CDR2 FQNEAQ (reference sequence). With 1 base removed from V and 2 bases from J, the gap between germline ends came to 6 bases. The CDR3 sequence: CASSLGQTYNEQFF. Here the CDR3 DNA reads TGTGCCAGCAGCTTAGGACAGACCTACAATGAGCAGTTCTTC.

This clone was observed once. The gene calls are TRBV4-3 and TRBJ2-6; D call uncertain. Germline CDR1 LGHNA, CDR2 YSLEER. The CDR3 runs 17 residues. Trimming pared 5 bases from V and 0 bases from J, leaving 14 bases between. The CDR3 DNA reads as TGCGCCAGCAGCGAAAGTTTAGCAGACTCTGGGGCCAACGTCCTGACTTTC. It is translated as CASSESLADSGANVLTF.

The chain recombines TRBV18 with TRBJ2-5, with 7 nucleotides matching TRBD2. Germline V gene lookup returns CDR1 KGHSH and CDR2 LQKENI. After removal of 4 bases from V and 2 bases from J, the junction contained 10 bases not matched to a gene. The CDR3 is 16 residues long. The CDR3 region is CASSHERGLKQETQYF. CDR3 nucleotide sequence: TGTGCCAGCTCACACGAGCGGGGACTCAAACAAGAGACCCAGTACTTC.

The chain couples TRBV2 to TRBJ2-5, with no clear D. V dropped 2 bases and J dropped 6 bases, with 4 bases sitting between them. CDR1 is SNHLY, CDR2 FYNNEI, per germline. This CDR3 is 11 amino acids long. The CDR3 DNA sequence: TGTGCCAGCAGTGAAACGAAGACCCAGTACTTC. Translating gives CASSETKTQYF.

V usage is TRBV4-3 and J usage is TRBJ2-2, with a possible D match to TRBD2 (5 bases). From germline, CDR1 is LGHNA and CDR2 YSLEER. Deletions cut 4 bases from V and 5 bases from J, with 11 bases between. The CDR3 extends over 14 amino acids. CDR3 DNA sequence: TGCGCCAGCAGCCTAACCTCGGGGACCGGGGAGCTGTTTTTT. It is translated as CASSLTSGTGELFF.

The CDR3 DNA is TGTGCCAGCAGCCCAGGGACTACCAGGGGAGAGACCCAGTACTTC. Protein sequence: CASSPGTTRGETQYF. This chain links TRBV28 with TRBJ2-5; tentatively, D is TRBD2 (7 bases). The length of the CDR3 is 15 residues. The germline V gene has CDR1 MDHEN and CDR2 SYDVKM. Trimming took 6 bases from V and 4 from J, leaving 18 bases between them.

The chain employs TRBV4-1 and TRBJ1-2; TRBD1 might be the D (6 bases). CDR3 length equals 14 residues. Germline V gene data show CDR1 as MGHRA and CDR2 as YSYEKL. With 3 bases removed from V and 5 bases from J, the gap between germline ends came to 13 bases. CDR3: CASSHGGARYGYTF. CDR3 bases: TGCGCCAGCAGCCATGGGGGGGCTAGGTATGGCTACACCTTC.

The chain combines TRBV6-1 with TRBJ1-2, with D maybe TRBD1 (5 bases). CDR1 is MNHNS, CDR2 SASEGT, per germline. The CDR3 sequence is 15 residues long. Trimming removed 3 bases at V and 2 bases at J, with 13 bases between. DNA for the CDR3: TGTGCCAGCAGTGACCGAAACGGGGCAAACTATGGCTACACCTTC. Translating it yields CASSDRNGANYGYTF.

V gene TRBV5-1 combines with J gene TRBJ2-2; D ambiguous. Germline values: CDR1 SGHRS, CDR2 YFSETQ. The V end was cut by 1 base, the J end by 2 bases, with 6 bases between. The CDR3 has 14 amino acids. The CDR3 protein is CASSLIENTGELFF. In DNA, the CDR3 is TGCGCCAGCAGCTTGATTGAAAACACCGGGGAGCTGTTTTTT.

The V and J genes are TRBV7-2 and TRBJ1-3; D is perhaps TRBD1 (5 bases). Germline values: CDR1 SGHTA, CDR2 FQGNSA. There are 15 residues in the CDR3. Trimming shortened V by 8 bases and J by 1 base, and 15 bases separated the two germline ends. The CDR3 here is CASLLGVGSGNTIYF. The CDR3 DNA sequence: TGTGCCAGCCTTCTGGGGGTCGGTTCTGGAAACACCATATATTTT.

V is TRBV14 and J is TRBJ2-1; perhaps TRBD2 as D (6 bases). V dropped 2 bases and J dropped 5 bases, with 16 bases sitting between them. The CDR3 totals 16 residues. Germline CDR1 SGHDN, CDR2 FVKESK. The CDR3 sequence is CASSQLGGTGNNEQFF. In nucleotides, the CDR3 is TGTGCCAGCAGCCAATTGGGGGGAACGGGCAACAATGAGCAGTTCTTC.

CDR3 sequence (DNA): TGTGCCAGCAGCAGACTGGGGACGGTCCAAGAGACCCAGTACTTC. This gives the protein CASSRLGTVQETQYF. The chain joins TRBV7-7 to TRBJ2-5; D is possibly TRBD1 or TRBD2 (5 bases each). V lost 5 bases to trimming and J lost 1 base, with 14 bases between them. The CDR3 sequence is 15 residues long. Germline CDR1 SSHAT, CDR2 FNYEAQ (reference sequence).

V is TRBV2 and J is TRBJ2-2; D is unresolved. The CDR3 runs 15 residues. CDR1 SNHLY and CDR2 FYNNEI come from the germline V gene. Deletions cut 1 base from V and 0 bases from J, with 6 bases between. The CDR3 sequence is CASSEGDANTGELFF. The CDR3 DNA reads TGTGCCAGCAGTGAAGGCGACGCGAACACCGGGGAGCTGTTTTTT.

The chain recombines TRBV28 with TRBJ2-4; D call uncertain. Trimming stripped 4 bases from V and 9 bases from J, with 16 bases between. Germline assignment: CDR1 MDHEN and CDR2 SYDVKM. The CDR3 is made up of 14 amino acids. CDR3 protein: CASSSAVRHFIQYF. The CDR3 region has the DNA TGTGCCAGCAGTTCGGCGGTCCGTCATTTCATTCAGTACTTC.

This clone was detected only once. CDR3 sequence reads: CASSLLGVGNEQFF. In DNA, the CDR3 is TGTGCCAGCAGCTTGCTCGGGGTGGGCAATGAGCAGTTCTTC. The genes are TRBV5-4 and TRBJ2-1; TRBD2 might be the D (5 bases). The CDR3 has 14 residues. In germline, CDR1 is SGHNT, CDR2 YYREEE (reference sequence). V gave up 1 base and J gave up 6 bases, with 11 bases separating them.

The genes are TRBV19 and TRBJ2-7; TRBD1 matches at 10 bases. V gave up 3 bases and J gave up 6 bases; unmatched junction bases: 8. This CDR3 is 15 amino acids long. Germline CDR1 is LNHDA and CDR2 is SQIVND (reference sequence). The CDR3 bases are TGTGCCAGTAGTATTCCGGGACAGGGGTTAGGCGAGCAGTACTTC. It translates to CASSIPGQGLGEQYF.

Only a few counts were recorded for this clone. The V call is TRBV28, the J call TRBJ2-5; 9 bases fit TRBD1. The CDR3 consists of 15 residues. CDR1 is MDHEN, CDR2 SYDVKM, per germline. The V gene end was trimmed by 2 bases and the J gene end by 3 bases; junction bases not matched to a gene: 4. The CDR3 DNA reads TGTGCCAGCAGTTTAGGGGGACAGGGTAAAGAGACCCAGTACTTC. It specifies CASSLGGQGKETQYF.

The genes are TRBV5-1 and TRBJ1-4; TRBD1 is a possible D gene (5 bases). Germline V CDR1 and CDR2: SGHRS, YFSETQ. The CDR3 length is 14 residues. The germline V and J ends were trimmed by 5 bases and 0 bases, with 8 bases remaining between them. The CDR3 region is CASSWGATNEKLFF. The CDR3 DNA sequence: TGCGCCAGCAGTTGGGGGGCAACTAATGAAAAACTGTTTTTT.